These T cell receptor beta chains were read from a single sample in a study of T cells in Graves' hyperthyroidism and ophthalmopathy. TCRdb called the multiplex PCR reads again in MiXCR, with one record for every CDR3 protein. The profile covers about 350,000 distinct CDR3 sequences, with about 15% appearing a single time and approximately 25% taken by the ten largest. The sequenced sample was blood. The receptors were sampled from a woman in her 30s with Graves' hyperthyroidism. The CDR3 runs from the conserved cysteine through the conserved F or W. The order of the fields is CDR3 protein, CDR3 DNA, clone size, J gene, D gene, V gene. A D gene is named only where the DNA matches it firmly. For some rows the clone size is stated as once, few or many, or as a class when expanded; others skip it.

CASSVGAEGTSVRNTGELFF | TGTGCCAGCAGCGTAGGAGCTGAAGGGACTAGCGTACGAAACACCGGGGAGCTGTTTTTT | . | TRBJ2-2 | TRBD2 | TRBV9
CASGAGSKFF | TGTGCCAGCGGGGCGGGTTCGAAGTTCTTC | few | TRBJ2-1 | . | TRBV28
CASSFVNTIYF | TGTGCCAGCAGTTTTGTGAACACCATATATTTT | many | TRBJ1-3 | . | TRBV28
CASSFHLATLSYEQYF | TGTGCCAGCAGTTTTCACCTAGCGACCCTCTCCTACGAGCAGTACTTC | many | TRBJ2-7 | . | TRBV28
CASSFIGVGGREQYF | TGTGCCAGCAGTTTTATAGGGGTGGGCGGAAGGGAGCAGTACTTC | many | TRBJ2-7 | . | TRBV28
CSAIGLGNSPLHF | TGCAGTGCTATAGGGTTAGGTAATTCACCCCTCCACTTT | . | TRBJ1-6 | . | TRBV20-1
CSASRRSYNEQFF | TGCAGCGCAAGCAGGAGGTCCTACAATGAGCAGTTCTTC | many | TRBJ2-1 | . | TRBV29-1
CASSEERGSYNSPLHF | TGTGCCAGCAGTGAAGAAAGGGGCTCCTATAATTCACCCCTCCACTTT | . | TRBJ1-6 | . | TRBV6-1
CASSPSQGDYGYTF | TGTGCCAGTAGTCCTTCACAGGGTGACTATGGCTACACCTTC | . | TRBJ1-2 | . | TRBV19
CSTRDRGSYNEQFF | TGCAGCACCCGGGACAGGGGGAGCTACAATGAGCAGTTCTTC | . | TRBJ2-1 | TRBD1 | TRBV29-1
CSARGSAVSYEQYF | TGCAGTGCTAGAGGCTCCGCAGTTTCCTACGAGCAGTACTTC | many | TRBJ2-7 | . | TRBV20-1
CASSYGGRPEAFF | TGTGCCAGCAGTTATGGAGGGAGGCCTGAAGCTTTCTTT | many | TRBJ1-1 | . | TRBV6-2/TRBV6-3
CSARQTGYRTEAFF | TGCAGTGCTAGACAGACAGGGTACCGTACTGAAGCTTTCTTT | . | TRBJ1-1 | TRBD1 | TRBV20-1
CAEQDRGFETQYF | TGTGCCGAACAGGACAGGGGATTTGAGACCCAGTACTTC | . | TRBJ2-5 | TRBD1 | TRBV6-1
CASSQPGLAGVEQYF | TGTGCCAGCAGTCAGCCGGGACTAGCGGGAGTCGAGCAGTACTTC | few | TRBJ2-7 | TRBD2 | TRBV12-3/TRBV12-4
CATSDPGGYNEQFF | TGTGCCACCAGTGATCCAGGAGGGTACAATGAGCAGTTCTTC | many | TRBJ2-1 | . | TRBV24-1
CASTRTPNNEQFF | TGTGCCAGCACCAGGACACCGAACAATGAGCAGTTCTTC | . | TRBJ2-1 | . | TRBV12-3/TRBV12-4
CASSLEYGANVLTF | TGTGCCAGCAGCTTAGAATATGGGGCCAACGTCCTGACTTTC | many | TRBJ2-6 | . | TRBV7-2
CSVVGGTYGRLGLYEQYF | TGCAGCGTTGTAGGCGGGACGTATGGCCGCCTTGGTCTCTACGAGCAGTACTTC | . | TRBJ2-7 | . | TRBV29-1
CASSLEYGYTF | TGTGCCAGCAGCTTGGAGTATGGCTACACCTTC | few | TRBJ1-2 | . | TRBV5-5
CAWRKGQGVYEQYF | TGTGCCTGGAGAAAGGGACAGGGAGTTTACGAGCAGTACTTC | few | TRBJ2-7 | TRBD1 | TRBV30
CASSEMYTQYF | TGTGCCAGCAGTGAAATGTACACGCAGTATTTT | many | TRBJ2-3 | . | TRBV2
CSAQTLVTDTQYF | TGCAGTGCTCAAACACTTGTTACAGATACGCAGTATTTT | many | TRBJ2-3 | . | TRBV20-1
CASTLIDTQYF | TGTGCCAGCACCCTTATCGATACGCAGTATTTT | many | TRBJ2-3 | . | TRBV12-3/TRBV12-4
CASSVTGADTGELFF | TGTGCCAGTAGTGTGACAGGGGCCGACACCGGGGAGCTGTTTTTT | few | TRBJ2-2 | TRBD1 | TRBV19
CASSIMSTGELFF | TGTGCCAGTAGTATAATGAGCACCGGGGAGCTGTTTTTT | once | TRBJ2-2 | . | TRBV19
CASSYTTSGRAVSEQYF | TGTGCCAGCAGTTACACAACTAGCGGGAGGGCCGTTAGCGAGCAGTACTTC | few | TRBJ2-7 | TRBD2 | TRBV6-5
CSARGGNTLYF | TGCAGTGCTCGAGGAGGAAACACCTTATATTTT | . | TRBJ1-3 | . | TRBV20-1
CASSKGGSYNEQFF | TGTGCCAGCAGTAAAGGAGGATCCTACAATGAGCAGTTCTTC | many | TRBJ2-1 | . | TRBV6-1
CASNPGGYNEQFF | TGTGCCAGCAATCCGGGTGGCTACAATGAGCAGTTCTTC | many | TRBJ2-1 | . | TRBV6-1
CASSRSSEEAEQYF | TGTGCCAGCAGCCGCTCGTCAGAGGAGGCCGAGCAGTACTTC | . | TRBJ2-7 | . | TRBV7-2
CASSWSDITYEQYF | TGTGCCAGCAGTTGGAGCGACATCACCTACGAGCAGTACTTC | many | TRBJ2-7 | . | TRBV28
CACPGVDPYNEQFF | TGTGCCTGTCCGGGAGTCGACCCCTACAATGAGCAGTTCTTC | many | TRBJ2-1 | . | TRBV30
CASSGRTGMIGTDTQYF | TGTGCCAGCAGCGGAAGGACAGGGATGATCGGCACAGATACGCAGTATTTT | many | TRBJ2-3 | TRBD1 | TRBV11-1
CASSLSTSGRDEQYF | TGTGCCAGCAGCTTAAGCACTAGCGGGAGGGACGAGCAGTACTTC | many | TRBJ2-7 | TRBD2 | TRBV11-2
CASSQDSGDEQYF | TGCGCCAGCAGCCAAGATAGCGGCGACGAGCAGTACTTC | . | TRBJ2-7 | . | TRBV4-1
CASSGTTGHLKDNEQFF | TGTGCCAGCAGCGGGACAACTGGACACCTGAAGGACAATGAGCAGTTCTTC | . | TRBJ2-1 | . | TRBV5-5
CASRGGDQPQHF | TGTGCCAGCAGAGGGGGCGACCAGCCCCAGCATTTT | few | TRBJ1-5 | TRBD1 | TRBV12-3/TRBV12-4
CATSTERGGPDTQYF | TGTGCCACCAGCACCGAACGGGGAGGGCCGGATACGCAGTATTTT | many | TRBJ2-3 | TRBD2 | TRBV15
CASSGGSIPEQFF | TGTGCCAGCTCAGGAGGATCCATCCCCGAGCAGTTCTTC | . | TRBJ2-1 | . | TRBV18
CASRTSGSMTQYF | TGTGCCAGTCGGACTAGCGGTTCCATGACCCAGTACTTC | many | TRBJ2-5 | TRBD2 | TRBV7-2
CASRWGLTYEQYF | TGTGCCAGCAGGTGGGGGTTGACCTACGAGCAGTACTTC | many | TRBJ2-7 | . | TRBV28
CASSPTSGTPSYEQYF | TGTGCCAGCAGCCCTACAAGCGGGACTCCCTCCTACGAGCAGTACTTC | many | TRBJ2-7 | TRBD2 | TRBV9
CSARVQREANEQFF | TGCAGTGCTAGAGTCCAGCGGGAGGCTAATGAGCAGTTCTTC | many | TRBJ2-1 | TRBD2 | TRBV20-1
CASAQGQETQYF | TGTGCCAGCGCACAGGGGCAAGAGACCCAGTACTTC | . | TRBJ2-5 | TRBD1 | TRBV6-1
CAGSDRYNNSPLHF | TGTGCCGGATCTGACAGATACAATAATTCACCCCTCCACTTT | few | TRBJ1-6 | . | TRBV28
CASSSDRPSGANVLTF | TGCGCCAGCAGCTCGGACAGGCCATCTGGGGCCAACGTCCTGACTTTC | many | TRBJ2-6 | TRBD1 | TRBV5-1
CASSSAVGQDSNQPQHF | TGTGCCAGCAGCTCGGCGGTCGGGCAGGATAGCAATCAGCCCCAGCATTTT | . | TRBJ1-5 | . | TRBV5-5
CSGEGAPGQFF | TGCAGCGGGGAGGGGGCCCCGGGGCAGTTCTTC | many | TRBJ2-1 | . | TRBV29-1
CASSRTTSGSTDTQYF | TGTGCCAGCAGTCGGACAACTAGCGGGAGCACAGATACGCAGTATTTT | many | TRBJ2-3 | TRBD2 | TRBV6-2/TRBV6-3